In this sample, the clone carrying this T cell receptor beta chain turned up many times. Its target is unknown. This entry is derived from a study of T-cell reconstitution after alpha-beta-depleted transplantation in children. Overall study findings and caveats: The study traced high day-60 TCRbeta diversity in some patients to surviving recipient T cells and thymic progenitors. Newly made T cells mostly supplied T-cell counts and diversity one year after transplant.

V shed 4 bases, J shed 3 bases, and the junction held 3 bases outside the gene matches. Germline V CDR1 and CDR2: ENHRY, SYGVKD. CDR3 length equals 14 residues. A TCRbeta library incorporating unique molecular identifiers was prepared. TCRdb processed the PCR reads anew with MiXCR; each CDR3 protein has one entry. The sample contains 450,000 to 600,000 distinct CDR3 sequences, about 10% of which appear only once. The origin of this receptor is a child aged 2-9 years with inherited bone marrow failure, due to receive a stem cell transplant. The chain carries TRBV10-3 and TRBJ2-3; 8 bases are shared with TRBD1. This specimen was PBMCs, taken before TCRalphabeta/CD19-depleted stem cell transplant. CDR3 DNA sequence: TGTGCCATCAGTGGGCAGGGGGCAACAGATACGCAGTATTTT. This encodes CAISGQGATDTQYF.